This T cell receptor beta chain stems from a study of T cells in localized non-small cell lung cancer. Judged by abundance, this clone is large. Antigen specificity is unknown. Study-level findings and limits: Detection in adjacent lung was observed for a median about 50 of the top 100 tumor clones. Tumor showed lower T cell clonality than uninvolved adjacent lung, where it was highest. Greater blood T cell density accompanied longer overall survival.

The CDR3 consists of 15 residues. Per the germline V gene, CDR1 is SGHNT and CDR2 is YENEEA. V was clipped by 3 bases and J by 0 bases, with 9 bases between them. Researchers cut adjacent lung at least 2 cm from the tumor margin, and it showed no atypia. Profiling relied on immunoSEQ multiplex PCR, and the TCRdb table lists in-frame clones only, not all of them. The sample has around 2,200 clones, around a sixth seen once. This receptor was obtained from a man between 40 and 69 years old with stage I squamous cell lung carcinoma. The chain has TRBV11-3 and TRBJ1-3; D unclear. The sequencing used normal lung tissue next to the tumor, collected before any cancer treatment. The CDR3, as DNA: TGTGCCAGCAGCTTGGCGGGGAACTCTGGAAACACCATATATTTT. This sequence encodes CASSLAGNSGNTIYF.